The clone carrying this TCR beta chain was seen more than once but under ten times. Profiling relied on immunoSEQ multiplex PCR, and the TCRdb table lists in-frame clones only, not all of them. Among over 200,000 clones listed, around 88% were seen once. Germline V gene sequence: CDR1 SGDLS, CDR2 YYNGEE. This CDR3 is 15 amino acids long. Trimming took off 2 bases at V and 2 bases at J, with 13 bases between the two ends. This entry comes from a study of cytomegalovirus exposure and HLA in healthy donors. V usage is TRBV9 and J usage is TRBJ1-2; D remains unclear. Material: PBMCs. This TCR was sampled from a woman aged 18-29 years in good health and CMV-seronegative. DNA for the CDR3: TGTGCCAGCAGCGTGGGTAGCGGAGGAAACTATGGCTACACCTTC. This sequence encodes CASSVGSGGNYGYTF.